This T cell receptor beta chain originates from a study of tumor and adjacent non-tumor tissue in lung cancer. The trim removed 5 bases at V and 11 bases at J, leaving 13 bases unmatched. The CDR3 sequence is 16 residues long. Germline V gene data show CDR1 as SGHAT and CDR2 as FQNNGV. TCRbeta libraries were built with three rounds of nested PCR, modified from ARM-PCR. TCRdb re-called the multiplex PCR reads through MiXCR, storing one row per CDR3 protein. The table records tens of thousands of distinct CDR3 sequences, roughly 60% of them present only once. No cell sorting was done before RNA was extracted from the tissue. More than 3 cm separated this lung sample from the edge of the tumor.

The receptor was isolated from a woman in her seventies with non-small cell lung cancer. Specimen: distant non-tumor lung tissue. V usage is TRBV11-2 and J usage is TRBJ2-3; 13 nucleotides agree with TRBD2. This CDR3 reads CASSRRLAGGTVMQYF. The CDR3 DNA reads TGTGCCAGCAGCCGAAGACTAGCGGGAGGCACAGTTATGCAGTATTTT.